This T cell receptor (beta chain) was observed in a study of identical twins. TCRdb fed the 5' RACE reads into MiXCR, producing one record per CDR3 protein. The sample has under 300,000 distinct CDR3 sequences, roughly 7.1% seen once. V dropped 2 bases and J dropped 7 bases, with 6 bases sitting between them. Germline V gene lookup returns CDR1 SEHNR and CDR2 FQNEAQ (reference sequence). The CDR3 is made up of 12 amino acids. These data also formed part of another study, on T cells expressing NK-cell markers.

Source material: CD8+ T cells sorted from blood. The receptor's source is a woman in her late teens or twenties in good health. The chain recombines TRBV7-9 with TRBJ2-4, with no clear D. This chain's CDR3 is CASSLLGNIQYF. The CDR3 DNA is TGTGCCAGCAGCTTATTAGGGAACATTCAGTACTTC.